This T cell receptor (beta chain) was captured in a study of cytomegalovirus exposure and HLA in healthy donors. CDR3 length equals 15 residues. Germline loops: CDR1 MNHEY, CDR2 SMNVEV (reference sequence). V lost 6 bases and J lost 4, with 16 bases in between. Amplification used 60 Vbeta primers and 13 Jbeta primers. Measured with immunoSEQ multiplex PCR; TCRdb has only the in-frame clones, and not every one. In the table there are just over 150,000 clones, around 80% of which are singletons. This chain joins TRBV27 and TRBJ1-3, with a tentative D call TRBD1 (6 bases). The clonotype originates from a male donor in good health and CMV-seropositive. Sequencing was done on a sample of PBMCs. CDR3 sequence: CASSPYSGGGNTIYF. The DNA for the CDR3 is TGTGCCAGCAGCCCTTACTCGGGGGGCGGAAACACCATATATTTT.